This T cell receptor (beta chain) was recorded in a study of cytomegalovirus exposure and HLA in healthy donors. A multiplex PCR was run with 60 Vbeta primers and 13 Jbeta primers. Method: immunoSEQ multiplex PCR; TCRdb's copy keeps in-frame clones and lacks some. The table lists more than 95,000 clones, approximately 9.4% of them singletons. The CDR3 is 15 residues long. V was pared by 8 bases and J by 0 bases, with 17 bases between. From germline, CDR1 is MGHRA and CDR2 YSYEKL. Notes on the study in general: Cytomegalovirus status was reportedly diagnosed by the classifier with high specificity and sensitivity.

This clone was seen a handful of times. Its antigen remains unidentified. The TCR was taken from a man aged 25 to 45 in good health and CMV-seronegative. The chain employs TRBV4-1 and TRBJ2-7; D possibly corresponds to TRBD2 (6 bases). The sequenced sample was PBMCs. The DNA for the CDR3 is TGCGCCAGCGGAGGGAAGGAGGGCCGCTCCTACGAGCAGTACTTC. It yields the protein CASGGKEGRSYEQYF.